This entry concerns a single TCR beta chain. The antigen remains undetermined. The data originate from a study of cytomegalovirus exposure and HLA in healthy donors. Study outcomes and limitations: Clusters of TCRs from the first cohort tended to co-occur in the 90 to 150 validation repertoires (as a later analysis found). The study listed approximately 160 cytomegalovirus-associated TCR beta chains. Under in vitro conditions, a few CMV-associated chains were confirmed as specific for CMV antigens. Most TCR sequences proved rare, with some public TCRs found in many donors.

The germline V gene has CDR1 SGHVS and CDR2 FQNEAQ. CDR3 length equals 15 residues. V was trimmed by 5 bases and J by 0 bases, leaving 12 bases between them. TCRdb's table, derived via immunoSEQ multiplex PCR, lists solely in-frame clones and lacks some. This table has roughly 150,000 clones, around 82% appearing once. The receptor was isolated from a man aged 25 to 40 in good health and CMV-seropositive. The chain employs TRBV7-8 and TRBJ2-3; D gene unclear. The sequencing sample was made of PBMCs. The CDR3 region has the DNA TGTGCCAGCAGCCGGCAGGTTACTAGCACAGATACGCAGTATTTT. Its protein is CASSRQVTSTDTQYF.